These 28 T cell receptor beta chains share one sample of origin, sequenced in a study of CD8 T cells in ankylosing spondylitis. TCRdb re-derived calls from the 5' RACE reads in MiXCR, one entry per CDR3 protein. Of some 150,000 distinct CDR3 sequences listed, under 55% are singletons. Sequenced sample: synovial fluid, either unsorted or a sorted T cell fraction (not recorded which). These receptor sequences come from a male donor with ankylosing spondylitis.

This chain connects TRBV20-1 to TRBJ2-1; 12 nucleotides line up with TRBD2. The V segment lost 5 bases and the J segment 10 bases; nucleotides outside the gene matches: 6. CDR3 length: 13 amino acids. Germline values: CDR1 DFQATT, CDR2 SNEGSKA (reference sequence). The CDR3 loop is CSAGTSGRLEQFF. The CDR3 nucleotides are TGCAGTGCTGGAACTAGCGGGAGGTTAGAGCAGTTCTTC.

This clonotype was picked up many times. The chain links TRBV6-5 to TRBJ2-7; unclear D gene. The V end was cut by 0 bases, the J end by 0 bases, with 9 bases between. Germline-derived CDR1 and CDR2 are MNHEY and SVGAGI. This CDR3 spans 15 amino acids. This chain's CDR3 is CASSYSGSASYEQYF. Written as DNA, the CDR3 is TGTGCCAGCAGTTACTCAGGTTCCGCCTCCTACGAGCAGTACTTC.

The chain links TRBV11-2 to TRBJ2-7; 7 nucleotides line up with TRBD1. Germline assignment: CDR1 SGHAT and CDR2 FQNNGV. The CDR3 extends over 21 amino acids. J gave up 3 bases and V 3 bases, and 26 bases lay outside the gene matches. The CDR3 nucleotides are TGTGCCAGCAGCTTGAGGGGACCTTTCGAGTCAAGGGGGCCCACCGGCTACGAGCAGTACTTC. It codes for CASSLRGPFESRGPTGYEQYF.

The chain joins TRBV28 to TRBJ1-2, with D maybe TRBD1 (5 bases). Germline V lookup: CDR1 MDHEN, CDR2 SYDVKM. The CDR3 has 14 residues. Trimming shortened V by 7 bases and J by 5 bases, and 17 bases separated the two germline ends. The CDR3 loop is CASTNRDRGYGYTF. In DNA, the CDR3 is TGTGCCAGCACCAACCGAGACAGAGGTTATGGCTACACCTTC.

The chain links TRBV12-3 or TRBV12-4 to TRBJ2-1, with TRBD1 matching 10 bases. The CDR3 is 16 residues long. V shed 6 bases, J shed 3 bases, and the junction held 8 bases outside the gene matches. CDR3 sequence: CASSTARDRGYNEQFF. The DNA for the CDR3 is TGTGCCAGCAGCACCGCCCGGGACAGGGGCTACAATGAGCAGTTCTTC.

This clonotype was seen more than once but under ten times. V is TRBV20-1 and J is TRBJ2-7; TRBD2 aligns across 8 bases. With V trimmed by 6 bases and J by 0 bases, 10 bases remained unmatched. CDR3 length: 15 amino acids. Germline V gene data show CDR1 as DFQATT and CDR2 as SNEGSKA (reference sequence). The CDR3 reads CSASRIAGSSYEQYF. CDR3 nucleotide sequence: TGCAGTGCCTCCCGAATAGCGGGGTCCTCCTACGAGCAGTACTTC.

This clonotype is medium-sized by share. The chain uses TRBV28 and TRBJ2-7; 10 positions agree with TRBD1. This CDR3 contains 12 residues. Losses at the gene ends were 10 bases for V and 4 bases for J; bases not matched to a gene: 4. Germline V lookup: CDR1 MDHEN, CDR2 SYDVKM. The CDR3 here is CAIRTGGYEQYF. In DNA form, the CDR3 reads TGTGCCATCCGGACAGGGGGGTACGAGCAGTACTTC.

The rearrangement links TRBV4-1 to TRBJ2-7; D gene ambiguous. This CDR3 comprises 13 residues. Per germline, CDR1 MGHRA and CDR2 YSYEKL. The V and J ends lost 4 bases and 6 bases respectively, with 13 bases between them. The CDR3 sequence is CASSLIGSGEQYF. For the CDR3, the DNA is TGCGCCAGCAGCCTAATTGGGTCGGGCGAGCAGTACTTC.

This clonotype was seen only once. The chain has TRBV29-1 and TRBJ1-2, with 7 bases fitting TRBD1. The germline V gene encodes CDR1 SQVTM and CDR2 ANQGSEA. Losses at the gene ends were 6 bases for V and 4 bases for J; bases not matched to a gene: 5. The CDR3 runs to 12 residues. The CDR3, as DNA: TGCAGCGTCCTGACAGGGCCCTATGGCTACACCTTC. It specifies CSVLTGPYGYTF.

CDR3 DNA: TGTGCCAGCAGTTTCGTTTACTGGTGGAAGGGCTACACCTTC. Translation: CASSFVYWWKGYTF. V and J are TRBV12-3 or TRBV12-4 and TRBJ1-2; D gene ambiguous. V was shortened by 3 bases and J by 8 bases, with 16 bases between the two germline ends. CDR3 length: 14 residues.

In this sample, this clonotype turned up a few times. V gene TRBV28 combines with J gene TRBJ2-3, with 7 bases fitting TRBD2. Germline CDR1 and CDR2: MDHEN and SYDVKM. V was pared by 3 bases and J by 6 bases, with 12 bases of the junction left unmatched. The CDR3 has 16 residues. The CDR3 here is CASSLGIAGLRDTQYF. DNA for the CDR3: TGTGCCAGCAGTTTGGGTATAGCGGGCCTGAGGGATACGCAGTATTTT.

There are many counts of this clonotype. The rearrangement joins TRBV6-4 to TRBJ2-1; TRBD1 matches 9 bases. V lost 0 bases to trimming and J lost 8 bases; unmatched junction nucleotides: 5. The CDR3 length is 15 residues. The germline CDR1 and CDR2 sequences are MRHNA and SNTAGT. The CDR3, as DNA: TGTGCCAGCAGTGACTCTGCCGGGACAGGGCATGAGCAGTTCTTC. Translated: CASSDSAGTGHEQFF.

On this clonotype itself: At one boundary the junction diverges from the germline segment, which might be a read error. The CDR3 DNA sequence: TGTGCCTTCAGTGAGTCCCCCCCGGCCCTCGAGCAGTACTTC. It is translated as CAFSESPPALEQYF. V and J are TRBV10-3 and TRBJ2-7; D remains ambiguous. The CDR3 is 14 residues long. Germline V gene data show CDR1 as ENHRY and CDR2 as SYGVKD.

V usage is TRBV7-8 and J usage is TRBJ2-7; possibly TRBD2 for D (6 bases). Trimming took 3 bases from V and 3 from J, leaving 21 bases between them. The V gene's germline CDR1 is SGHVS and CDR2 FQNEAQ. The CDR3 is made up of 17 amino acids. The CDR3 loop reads CASSLGGSPEAGYEQYF. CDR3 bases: TGTGCCAGCAGCTTGGGGGGTTCCCCCGAGGCGGGCTACGAGCAGTACTTC. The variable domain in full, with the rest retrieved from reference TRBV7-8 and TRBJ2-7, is GAGVSQSPRYKVAKRGQDVALRCDPISGHVSLFWYQQALGQGPEFLTYFQNEAQLDKSGLPSDRFFAERPEGSVSTLKIQRTQQEDSAVYLCASSLGGSPEAGYEQYFGPGTRLTVT.

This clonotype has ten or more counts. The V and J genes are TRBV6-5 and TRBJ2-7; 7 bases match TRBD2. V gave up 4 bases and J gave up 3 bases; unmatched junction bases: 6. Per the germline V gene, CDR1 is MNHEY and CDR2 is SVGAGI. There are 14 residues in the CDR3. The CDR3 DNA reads TGTGCCAGCAGTTCCGGACTAGACCTCTACGAGCAGTACTTC. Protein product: CASSSGLDLYEQYF.

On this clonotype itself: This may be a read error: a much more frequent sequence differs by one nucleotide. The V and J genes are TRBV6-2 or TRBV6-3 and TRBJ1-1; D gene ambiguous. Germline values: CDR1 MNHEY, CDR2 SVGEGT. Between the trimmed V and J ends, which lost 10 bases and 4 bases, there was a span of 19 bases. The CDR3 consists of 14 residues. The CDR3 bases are TGTGCCAACTGCCGTGGGTTGGAGGGCACTGAAGCTTTCTTT. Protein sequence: CANCRGLEGTEAFF.

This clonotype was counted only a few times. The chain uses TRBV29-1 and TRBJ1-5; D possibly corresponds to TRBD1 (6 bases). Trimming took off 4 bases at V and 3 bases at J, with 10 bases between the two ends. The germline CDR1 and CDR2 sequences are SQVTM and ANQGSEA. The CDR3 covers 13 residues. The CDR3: CSVVTGNNQPQHF. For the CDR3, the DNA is TGCAGCGTTGTTACAGGGAACAATCAGCCCCAGCATTTT.

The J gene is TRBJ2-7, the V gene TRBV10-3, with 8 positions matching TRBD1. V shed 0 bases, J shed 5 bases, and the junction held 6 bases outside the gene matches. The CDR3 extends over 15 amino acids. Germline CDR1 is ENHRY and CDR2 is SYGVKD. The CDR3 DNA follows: TGTGCCATCAGTGAGTCCAGGGGGCTCAGGAACGAGCAGTACTTC. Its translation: CAISESRGLRNEQYF.

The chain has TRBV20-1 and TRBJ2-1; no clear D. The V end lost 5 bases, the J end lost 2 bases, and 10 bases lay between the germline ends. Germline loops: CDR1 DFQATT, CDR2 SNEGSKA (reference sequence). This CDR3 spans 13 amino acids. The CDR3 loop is CSAVGEAYNEQFF. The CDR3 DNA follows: TGCAGTGCTGTCGGTGAGGCCTACAATGAGCAGTTCTTC.

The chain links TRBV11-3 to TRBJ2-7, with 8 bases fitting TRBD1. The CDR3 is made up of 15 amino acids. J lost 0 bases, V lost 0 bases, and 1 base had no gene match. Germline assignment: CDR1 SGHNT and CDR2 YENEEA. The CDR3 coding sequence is TGTGCCAGCAGCTTAGACAGGGGGCTCTCCTACGAGCAGTACTTC. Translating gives CASSLDRGLSYEQYF.

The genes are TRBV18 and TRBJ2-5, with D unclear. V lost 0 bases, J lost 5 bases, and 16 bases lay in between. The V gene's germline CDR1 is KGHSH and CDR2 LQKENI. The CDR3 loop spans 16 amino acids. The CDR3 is CASSPPESELGETQYF. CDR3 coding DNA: TGTGCCAGCTCACCACCCGAGTCCGAACTGGGGGAGACCCAGTACTTC. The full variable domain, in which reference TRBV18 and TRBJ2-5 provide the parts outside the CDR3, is NAGVMQNPRHLVRRRGQEARLRCSPMKGHSHVYWYRQLPEEGLKFMVYLQKENIIDESGMPKERFSAEFPKEGPSILRIQQVVRGDSAAYFCASSPPESELGETQYFGPGTRLLVL.

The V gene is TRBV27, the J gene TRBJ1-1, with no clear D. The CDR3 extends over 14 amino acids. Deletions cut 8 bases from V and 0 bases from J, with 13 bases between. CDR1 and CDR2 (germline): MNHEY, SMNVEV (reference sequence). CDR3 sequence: CASAGEGLNTEAFF. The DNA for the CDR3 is TGTGCCAGCGCCGGAGAAGGGCTGAACACTGAAGCTTTCTTT.

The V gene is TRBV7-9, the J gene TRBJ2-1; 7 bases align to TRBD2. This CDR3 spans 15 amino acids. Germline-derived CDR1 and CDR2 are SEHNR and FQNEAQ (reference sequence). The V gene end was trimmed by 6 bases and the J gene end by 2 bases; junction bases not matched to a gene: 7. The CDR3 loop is CASRPTSGTYNEQFF. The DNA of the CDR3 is TGTGCCAGCAGACCCACAAGCGGGACCTACAATGAGCAGTTCTTC.

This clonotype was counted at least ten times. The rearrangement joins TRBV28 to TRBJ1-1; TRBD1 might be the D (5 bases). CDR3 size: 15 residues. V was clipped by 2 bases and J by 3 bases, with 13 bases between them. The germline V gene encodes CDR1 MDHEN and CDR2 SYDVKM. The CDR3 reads CASSLGGYGYTEAFF. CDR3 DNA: TGTGCCAGCAGTTTAGGGGGGTATGGCTACACTGAAGCTTTCTTT.

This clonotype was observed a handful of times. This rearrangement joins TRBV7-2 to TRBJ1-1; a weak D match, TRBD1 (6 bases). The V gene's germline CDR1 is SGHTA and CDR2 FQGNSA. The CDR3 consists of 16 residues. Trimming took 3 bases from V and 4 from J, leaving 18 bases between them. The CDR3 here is CASSFLGLQGGTEAFF. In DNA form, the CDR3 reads TGTGCCAGCAGCTTCCTAGGATTACAGGGTGGCACTGAAGCTTTCTTT.

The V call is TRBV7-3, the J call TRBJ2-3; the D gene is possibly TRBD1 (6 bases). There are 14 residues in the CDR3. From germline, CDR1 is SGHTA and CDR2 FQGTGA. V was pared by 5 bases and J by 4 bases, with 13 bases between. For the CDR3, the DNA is TGTGCCAGCAGCAGCAGGGGATATCCAGATACGCAGTATTTT. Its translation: CASSSRGYPDTQYF.

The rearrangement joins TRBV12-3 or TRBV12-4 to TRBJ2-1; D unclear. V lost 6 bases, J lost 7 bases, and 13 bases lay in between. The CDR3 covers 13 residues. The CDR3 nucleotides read TGTGCCAGCAGCCTAATCCCTGGGAATGAGCAGTTCTTC. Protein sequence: CASSLIPGNEQFF.

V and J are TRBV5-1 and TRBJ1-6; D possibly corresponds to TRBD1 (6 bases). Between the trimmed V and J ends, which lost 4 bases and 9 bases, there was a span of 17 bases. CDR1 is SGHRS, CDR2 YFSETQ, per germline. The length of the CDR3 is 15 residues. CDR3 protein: CASSLHRGRGSPLHF. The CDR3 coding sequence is TGCGCCAGCAGCCTCCACCGGGGCAGGGGTTCACCCCTCCACTTT.